This T cell receptor beta chain was captured by sequencing in a study of T-cell reconstitution after alpha-beta-depleted transplantation in children. General study points: Several hundred graft clones that had expanded were reportedly the source of alpha-beta T cells about two months after transplant.

It was with unique molecular identifiers that the TCRbeta library was prepared. TCRdb re-called the PCR reads through MiXCR, storing one row per CDR3 protein. The sample has about 830,000 distinct CDR3 sequences, less than 20% seen once. This clonotype has at least ten counts. Its antigen is not known. There are 17 residues in the CDR3. Looked up from germline, CDR1 is SGHAT and CDR2 is FQNNGV. V was shortened by 4 bases and J by 6 bases, with 25 bases between the two germline ends. The starting material was PBMCs, mostly from graft donor cells, obtained 360 days after TCRalphabeta/CD19-depleted stem cell transplant. The rearrangement uses TRBV11-2 and TRBJ2-7; D is possibly TRBD2 (6 bases). This receptor was identified in a male patient younger than 18 who had a stem cell transplant for acute lymphoblastic leukemia, so the T cells may come from the graft donor. The chain's CDR3 is CASSSTRGLGLDVEQYF. CDR3 DNA: TGTGCCAGCAGCTCCACACGCGGCCTGGGACTTGATGTCGAGCAGTACTTC.